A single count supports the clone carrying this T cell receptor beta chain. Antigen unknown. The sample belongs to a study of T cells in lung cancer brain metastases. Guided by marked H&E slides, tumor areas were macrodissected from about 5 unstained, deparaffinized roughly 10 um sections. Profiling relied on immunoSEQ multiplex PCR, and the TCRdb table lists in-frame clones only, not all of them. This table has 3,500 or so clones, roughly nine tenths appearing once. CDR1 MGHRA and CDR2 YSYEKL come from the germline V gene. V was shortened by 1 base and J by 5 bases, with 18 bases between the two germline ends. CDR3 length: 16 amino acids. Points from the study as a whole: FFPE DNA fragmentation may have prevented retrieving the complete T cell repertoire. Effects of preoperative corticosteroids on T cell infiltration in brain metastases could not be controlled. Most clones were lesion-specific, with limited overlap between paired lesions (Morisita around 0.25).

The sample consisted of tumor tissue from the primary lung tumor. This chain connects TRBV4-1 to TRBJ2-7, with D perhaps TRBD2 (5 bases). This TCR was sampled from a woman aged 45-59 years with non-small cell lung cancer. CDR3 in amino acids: CASSQGSGLGSNEQYF. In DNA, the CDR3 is TGCGCCAGCAGCCAAGGTTCCGGACTGGGCTCAAACGAGCAGTACTTC.